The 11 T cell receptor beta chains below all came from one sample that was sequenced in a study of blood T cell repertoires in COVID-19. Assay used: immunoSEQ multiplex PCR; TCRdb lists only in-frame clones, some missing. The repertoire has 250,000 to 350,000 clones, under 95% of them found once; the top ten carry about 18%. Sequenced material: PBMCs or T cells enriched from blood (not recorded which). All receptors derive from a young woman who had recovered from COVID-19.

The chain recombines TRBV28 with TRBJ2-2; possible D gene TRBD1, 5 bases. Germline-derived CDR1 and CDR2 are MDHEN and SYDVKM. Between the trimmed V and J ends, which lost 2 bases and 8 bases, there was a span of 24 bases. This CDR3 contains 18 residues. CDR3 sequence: CASSLPPTGYYPNGELFF. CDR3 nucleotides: TGTGCCAGCAGTTTACCCCCCACAGGTTACTACCCCAATGGGGAGCTGTTTTTT. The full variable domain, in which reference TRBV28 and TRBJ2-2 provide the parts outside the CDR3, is DVKVTQSSRYLVKRTGEKVFLECVQDMDHENMFWYRQDPGLGLRLIYFSYDVKMKEKGDIPEGYSVSREKKERFSLILESASTNQTSMYLCASSLPPTGYYPNGELFFGEGSRLTVL.

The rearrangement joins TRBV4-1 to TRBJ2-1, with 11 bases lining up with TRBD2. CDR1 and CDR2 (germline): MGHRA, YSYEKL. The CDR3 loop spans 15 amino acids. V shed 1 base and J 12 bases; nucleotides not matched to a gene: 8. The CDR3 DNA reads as TGCGCCAGCAGCCAAGTTAGCGGGGGGGCCCGGGCGCAGTTCTTC. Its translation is CASSQVSGGARAQFF.

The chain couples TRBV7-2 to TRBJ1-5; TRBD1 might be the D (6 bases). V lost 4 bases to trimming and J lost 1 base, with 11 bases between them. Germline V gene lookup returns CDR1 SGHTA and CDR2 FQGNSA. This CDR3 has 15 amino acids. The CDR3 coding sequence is TGTGCCAGCAGCTACAGGGTAGGGAGCAATCAGCCCCAGCATTTT. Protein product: CASSYRVGSNQPQHF.

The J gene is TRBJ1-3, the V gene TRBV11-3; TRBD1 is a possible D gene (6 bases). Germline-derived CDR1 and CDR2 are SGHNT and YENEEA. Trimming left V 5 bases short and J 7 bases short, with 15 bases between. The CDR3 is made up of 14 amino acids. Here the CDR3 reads CASSRSGGLNTIYF. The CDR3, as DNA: TGTGCCAGCAGCCGGAGCGGGGGGCTGAACACCATATATTTT.

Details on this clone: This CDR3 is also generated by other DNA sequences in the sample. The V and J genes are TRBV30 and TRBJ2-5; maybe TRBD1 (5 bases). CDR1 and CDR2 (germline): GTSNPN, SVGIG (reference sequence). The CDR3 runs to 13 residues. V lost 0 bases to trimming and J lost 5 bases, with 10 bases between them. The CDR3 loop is CAWSVPGRETQYF. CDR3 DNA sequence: TGTGCCTGGAGTGTACCAGGGCGGGAGACCCAGTACTTC.

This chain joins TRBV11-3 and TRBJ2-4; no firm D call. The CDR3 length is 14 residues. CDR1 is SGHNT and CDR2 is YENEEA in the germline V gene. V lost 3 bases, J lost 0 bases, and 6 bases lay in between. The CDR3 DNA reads TGTGCCAGCAGCTTGACTCTAGCCAAAAACATTCAGTACTTC. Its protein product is CASSLTLAKNIQYF.

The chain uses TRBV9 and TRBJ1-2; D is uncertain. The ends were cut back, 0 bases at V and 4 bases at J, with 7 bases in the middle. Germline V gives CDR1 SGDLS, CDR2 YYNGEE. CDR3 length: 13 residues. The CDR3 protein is CASSVERPYGYTF. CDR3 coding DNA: TGTGCCAGCAGCGTAGAGCGTCCCTATGGCTACACCTTC.

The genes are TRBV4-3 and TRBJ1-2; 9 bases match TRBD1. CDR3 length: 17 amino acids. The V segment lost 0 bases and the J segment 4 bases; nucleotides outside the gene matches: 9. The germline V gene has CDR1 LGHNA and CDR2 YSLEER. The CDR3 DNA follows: TGCGCCAGCAGCCAAGATCTGTCCGACAGGGGGACCTATGGCTACACCTTC. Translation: CASSQDLSDRGTYGYTF.

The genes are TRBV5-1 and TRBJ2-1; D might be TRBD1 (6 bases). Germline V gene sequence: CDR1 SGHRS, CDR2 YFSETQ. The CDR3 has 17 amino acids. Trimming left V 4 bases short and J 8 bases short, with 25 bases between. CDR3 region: CASSPSRTVLRRDEQFF. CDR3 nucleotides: TGCGCCAGCAGCCCCAGCCGGACAGTCCTTCGACGGGATGAGCAGTTCTTC.

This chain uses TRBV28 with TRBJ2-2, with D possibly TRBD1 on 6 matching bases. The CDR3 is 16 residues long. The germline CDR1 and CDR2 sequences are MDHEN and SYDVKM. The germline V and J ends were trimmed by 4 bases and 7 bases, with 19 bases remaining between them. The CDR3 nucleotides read TGTGCCAGCAGTTATCCTACAGGGCGAGTTGACGGGGAGCTGTTTTTT. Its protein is CASSYPTGRVDGELFF.

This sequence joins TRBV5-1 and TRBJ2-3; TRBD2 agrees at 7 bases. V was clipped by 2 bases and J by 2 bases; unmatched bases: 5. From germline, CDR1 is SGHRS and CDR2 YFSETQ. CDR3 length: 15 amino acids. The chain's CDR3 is CASSLGAGVTDTQYF. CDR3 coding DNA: TGCGCCAGCAGCTTAGGGGCGGGGGTCACAGATACGCAGTATTTT.